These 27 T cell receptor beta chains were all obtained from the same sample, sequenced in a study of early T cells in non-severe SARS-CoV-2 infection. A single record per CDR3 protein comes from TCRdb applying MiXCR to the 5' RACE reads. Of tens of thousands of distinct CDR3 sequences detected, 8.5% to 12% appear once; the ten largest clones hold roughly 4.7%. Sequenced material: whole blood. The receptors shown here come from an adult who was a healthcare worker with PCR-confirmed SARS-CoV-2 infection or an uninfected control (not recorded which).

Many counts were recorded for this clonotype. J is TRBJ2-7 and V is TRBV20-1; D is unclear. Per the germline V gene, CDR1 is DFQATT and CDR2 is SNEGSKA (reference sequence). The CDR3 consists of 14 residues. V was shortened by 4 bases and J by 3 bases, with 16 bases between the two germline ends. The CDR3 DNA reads TGCAGTGCTACCCGTTCCCAGCTGGACTACGAGCAGTACTTC. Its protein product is CSATRSQLDYEQYF.

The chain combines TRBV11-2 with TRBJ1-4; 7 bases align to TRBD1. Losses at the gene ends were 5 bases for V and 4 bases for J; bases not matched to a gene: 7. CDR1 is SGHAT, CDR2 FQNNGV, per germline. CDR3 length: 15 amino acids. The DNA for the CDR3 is TGTGCCAGCAGCCCTTGGACAGGACTTAATGAAAAACTGTTTTTT. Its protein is CASSPWTGLNEKLFF. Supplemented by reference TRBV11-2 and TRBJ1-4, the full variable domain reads EAGVAQSPRYKIIEKRQSVAFWCNPISGHATLYWYQQILGQGPKLLIQFQNNGVVDDSQLPKDRFSAERLKGVDSTLKIQPAKLEDSAVYLCASSPWTGLNEKLFFGSGTQLSVL.

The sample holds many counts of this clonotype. CDR3 sequence: CASIEQGRAPYCHEQYF. The CDR3 DNA reads as TGTGCCAGCATTGAACAGGGGCGAGCCCCTTATTGCCACGAGCAGTACTTC. The V and J genes are TRBV9 and TRBJ2-7, with TRBD1 identical over 7 bases. Germline assignment: CDR1 SGDLS and CDR2 YYNGEE. After removal of 6 bases from V and 5 bases from J, the junction contained 20 bases not matched to a gene. The CDR3 is made up of 17 amino acids.

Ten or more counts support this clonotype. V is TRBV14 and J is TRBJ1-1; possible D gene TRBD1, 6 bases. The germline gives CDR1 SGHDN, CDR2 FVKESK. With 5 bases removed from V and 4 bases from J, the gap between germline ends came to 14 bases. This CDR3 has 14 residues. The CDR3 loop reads CASSGGQLGTEAFF. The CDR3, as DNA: TGTGCCAGCAGCGGCGGACAGTTGGGCACTGAAGCTTTCTTT.

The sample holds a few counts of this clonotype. CDR3 DNA sequence: TGTGCCAGCAGCAGTTCAGGGACAGATAATGAAAAACTGTTTTTT. Translating it yields CASSSSGTDNEKLFF. The chain joins TRBV7-8 to TRBJ1-4; 7 bases map to TRBD1. The V and J ends lost 5 bases and 4 bases, in that order; junction bases with no gene match: 7. Germline-derived CDR1 and CDR2 are SGHVS and FQNEAQ. The length of the CDR3 is 15 residues.

This CDR3 is CASSLVRASSTDTQYF. In nucleotides, the CDR3 is TGCGCCAGCAGCTTGGTGAGGGCTTCTAGCACAGATACGCAGTATTTT. V and J are TRBV5-1 and TRBJ2-3; D possibly corresponds to TRBD2 (5 bases). The CDR3 spans 16 residues. The V gene's germline CDR1 is SGHRS and CDR2 YFSETQ. The V gene lost 0 bases and the J gene lost 0 bases, with 11 bases spanning the gap. Combining the CDR3 with reference TRBV5-1 and TRBJ2-3 gives the whole variable domain KAGVTQTPRYLIKTRGQQVTLSCSPISGHRSVSWYQQTPGQGLQFLFEYFSETQRNKGNFPGRFSGRQFSNSRSEMNVSTLELGDSALYLCASSLVRASSTDTQYFGPGTRLTVL.

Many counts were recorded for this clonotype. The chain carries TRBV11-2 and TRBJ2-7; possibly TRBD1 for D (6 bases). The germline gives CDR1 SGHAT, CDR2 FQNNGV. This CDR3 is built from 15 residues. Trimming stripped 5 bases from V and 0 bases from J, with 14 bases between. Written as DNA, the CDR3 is TGTGCCAGCAGCCCACGACAGGAATCCTCCTACGAGCAGTACTTC. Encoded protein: CASSPRQESSYEQYF.

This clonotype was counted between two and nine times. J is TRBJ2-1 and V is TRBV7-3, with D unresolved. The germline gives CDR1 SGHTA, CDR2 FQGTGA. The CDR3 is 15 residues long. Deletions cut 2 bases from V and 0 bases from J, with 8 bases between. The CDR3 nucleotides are TGTGCCAGCAGCTTAGTACCCGACTCCTACAATGAGCAGTTCTTC. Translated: CASSLVPDSYNEQFF.

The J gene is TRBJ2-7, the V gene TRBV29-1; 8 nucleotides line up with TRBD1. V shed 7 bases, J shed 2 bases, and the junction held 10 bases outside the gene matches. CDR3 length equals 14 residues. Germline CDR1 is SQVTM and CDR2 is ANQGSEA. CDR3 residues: CSARTGGLTYEQYF. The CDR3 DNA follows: TGCAGCGCCCGTACAGGGGGACTTACCTACGAGCAGTACTTC.

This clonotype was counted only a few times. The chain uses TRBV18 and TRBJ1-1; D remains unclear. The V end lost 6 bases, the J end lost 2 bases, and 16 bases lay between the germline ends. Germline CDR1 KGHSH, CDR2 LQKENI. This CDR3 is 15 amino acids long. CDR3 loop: CASSPTGQTNTEAFF. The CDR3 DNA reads TGTGCCAGCTCCCCGACCGGGCAAACCAACACTGAAGCTTTCTTT.

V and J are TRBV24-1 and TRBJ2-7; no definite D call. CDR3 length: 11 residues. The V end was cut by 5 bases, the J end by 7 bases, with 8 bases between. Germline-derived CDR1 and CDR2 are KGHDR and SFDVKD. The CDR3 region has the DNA TGTGCCACCAGTGCCTTGGGAGAGCAGTACTTC. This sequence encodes CATSALGEQYF.

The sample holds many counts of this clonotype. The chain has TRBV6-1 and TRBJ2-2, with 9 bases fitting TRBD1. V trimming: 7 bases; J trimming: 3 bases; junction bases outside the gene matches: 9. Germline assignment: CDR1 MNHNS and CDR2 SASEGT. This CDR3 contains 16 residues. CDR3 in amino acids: CASKGHTGGDTGELFF. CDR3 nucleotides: TGTGCCAGCAAAGGGCACACAGGGGGCGACACCGGGGAGCTGTTTTTT.

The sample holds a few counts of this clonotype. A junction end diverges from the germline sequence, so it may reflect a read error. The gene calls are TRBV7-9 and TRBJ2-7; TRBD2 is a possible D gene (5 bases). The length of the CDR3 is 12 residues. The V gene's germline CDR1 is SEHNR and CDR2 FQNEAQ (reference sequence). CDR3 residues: CASSLDGAGVKF. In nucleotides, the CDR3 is TGTGCCAGCAGCTTAGATGGAGCCGGGGTGAAATTC. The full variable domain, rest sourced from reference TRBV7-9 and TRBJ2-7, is DTGVSQNPRHKITKRGQNVTFRCDPISEHNRLYWYRQTLGQGPEFLTYFQNEAQLEKSRLLSDRFSAERPKGSFSTLEIQRTEQGDSAMYLCASSLDGAGVKFGPGTRLTVT.

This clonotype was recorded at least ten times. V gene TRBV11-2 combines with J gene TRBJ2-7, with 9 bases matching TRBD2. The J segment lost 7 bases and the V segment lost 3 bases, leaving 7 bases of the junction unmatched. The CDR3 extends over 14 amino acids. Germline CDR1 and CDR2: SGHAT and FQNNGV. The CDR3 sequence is CASSLSGGSLEQYF. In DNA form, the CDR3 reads TGTGCCAGCAGCTTGAGCGGGGGGTCTTTGGAGCAGTACTTC.

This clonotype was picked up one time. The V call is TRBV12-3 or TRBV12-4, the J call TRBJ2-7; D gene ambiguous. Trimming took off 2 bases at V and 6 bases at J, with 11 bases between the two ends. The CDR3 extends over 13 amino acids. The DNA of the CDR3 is TGTGCCAGCAGTTTAACATCCCTTGGCGAGCAGTACTTC. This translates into CASSLTSLGEQYF.

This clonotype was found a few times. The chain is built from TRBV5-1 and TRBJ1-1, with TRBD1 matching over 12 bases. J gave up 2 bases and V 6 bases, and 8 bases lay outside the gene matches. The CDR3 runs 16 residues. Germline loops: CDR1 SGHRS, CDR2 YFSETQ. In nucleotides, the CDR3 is TGCGCCAGCACCCCGACGGGACAGGGGGCTAACACTGAAGCTTTCTTT. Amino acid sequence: CASTPTGQGANTEAFF.

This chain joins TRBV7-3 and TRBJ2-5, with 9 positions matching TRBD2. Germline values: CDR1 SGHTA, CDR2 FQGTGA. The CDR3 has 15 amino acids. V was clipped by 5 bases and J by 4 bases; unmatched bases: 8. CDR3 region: CASSPSGAHGETQYF. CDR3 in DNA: TGTGCCAGCAGCCCTAGCGGGGCCCATGGAGAGACCCAGTACTTC. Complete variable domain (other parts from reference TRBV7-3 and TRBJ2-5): GAGVSQTPSNKVTEKGKYVELRCDPISGHTALYWYRQSLGQGPEFLIYFQGTGAADDSGLPNDRFFAVRPEGSVSTLKIQRTERGDSAVYLCASSPSGAHGETQYFGPGTRLLVL.

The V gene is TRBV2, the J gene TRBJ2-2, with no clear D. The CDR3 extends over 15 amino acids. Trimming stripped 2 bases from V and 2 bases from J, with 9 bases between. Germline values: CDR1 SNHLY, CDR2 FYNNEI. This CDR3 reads CASSEWGHNTGELFF. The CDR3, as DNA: TGTGCCAGCAGTGAATGGGGTCATAACACCGGGGAGCTGTTTTTT.

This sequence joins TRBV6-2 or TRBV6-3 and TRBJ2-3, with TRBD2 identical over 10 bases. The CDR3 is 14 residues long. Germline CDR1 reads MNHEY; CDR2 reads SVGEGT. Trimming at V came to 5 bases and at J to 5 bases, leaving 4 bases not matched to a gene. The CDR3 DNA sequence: TGTGCCAGCAGTATAGCGGGAGGAGGAGATACGCAGTATTTT. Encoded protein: CASSIAGGGDTQYF.

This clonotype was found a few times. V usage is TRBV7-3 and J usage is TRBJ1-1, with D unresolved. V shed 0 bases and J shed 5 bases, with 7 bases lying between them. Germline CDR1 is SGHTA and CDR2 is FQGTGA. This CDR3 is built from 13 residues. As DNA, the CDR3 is TGTGCCAGCAGCTTAACGAAGGGTACTGAAGCTTTCTTT. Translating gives CASSLTKGTEAFF.

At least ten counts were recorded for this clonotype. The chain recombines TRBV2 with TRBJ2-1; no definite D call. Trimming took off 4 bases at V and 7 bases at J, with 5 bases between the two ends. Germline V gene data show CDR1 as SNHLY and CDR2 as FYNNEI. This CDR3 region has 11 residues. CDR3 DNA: TGTGCCAGCAGTGCAAGAAATGAGCAGTTCTTC. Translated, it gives CASSARNEQFF.

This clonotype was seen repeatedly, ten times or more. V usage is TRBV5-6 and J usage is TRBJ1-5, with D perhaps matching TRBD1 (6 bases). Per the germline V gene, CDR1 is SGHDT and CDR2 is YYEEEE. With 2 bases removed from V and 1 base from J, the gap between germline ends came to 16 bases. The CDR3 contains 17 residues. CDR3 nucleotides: TGTGCCAGCAGCTTAGGGGGGCAGCCTTGGAGCAATCAGCCCCAGCATTTT. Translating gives CASSLGGQPWSNQPQHF.

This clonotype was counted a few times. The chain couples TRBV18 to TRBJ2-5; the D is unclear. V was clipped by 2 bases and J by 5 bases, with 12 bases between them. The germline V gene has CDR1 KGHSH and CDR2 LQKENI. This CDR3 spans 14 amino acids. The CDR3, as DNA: TGTGCCAGCTCACCAGACATTGAGAGGGAGACCCAGTACTTC. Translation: CASSPDIERETQYF.

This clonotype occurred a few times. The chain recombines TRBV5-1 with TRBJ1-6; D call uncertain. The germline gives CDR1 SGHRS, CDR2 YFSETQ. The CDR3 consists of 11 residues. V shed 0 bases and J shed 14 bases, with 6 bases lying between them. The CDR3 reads CASSLDGALHF. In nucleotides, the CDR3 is TGCGCCAGCAGCTTGGACGGGGCCCTCCACTTT.

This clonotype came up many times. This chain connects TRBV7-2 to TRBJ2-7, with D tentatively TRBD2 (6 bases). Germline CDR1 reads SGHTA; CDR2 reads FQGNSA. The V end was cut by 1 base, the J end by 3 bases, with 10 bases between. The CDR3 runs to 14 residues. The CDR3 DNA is TGTGCCAGCAGCTTAGGGGCGGGGTACTACGAGCAGTACTTC. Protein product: CASSLGAGYYEQYF.

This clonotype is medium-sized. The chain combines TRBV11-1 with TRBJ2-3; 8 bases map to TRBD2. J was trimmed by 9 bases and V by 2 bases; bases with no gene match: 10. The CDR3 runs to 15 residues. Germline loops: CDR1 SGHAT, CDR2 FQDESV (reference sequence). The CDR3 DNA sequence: TGTGCCAGCAGCTTATCCTCGACGGGACTAGACACGCAGTATTTT. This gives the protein CASSLSSTGLDTQYF.

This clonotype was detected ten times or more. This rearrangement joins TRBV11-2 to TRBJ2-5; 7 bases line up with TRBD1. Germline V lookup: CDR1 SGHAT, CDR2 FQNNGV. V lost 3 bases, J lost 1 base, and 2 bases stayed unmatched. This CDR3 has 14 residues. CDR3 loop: CASSFRDSQETQYF. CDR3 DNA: TGTGCCAGCAGCTTCCGGGACAGCCAAGAGACCCAGTACTTC. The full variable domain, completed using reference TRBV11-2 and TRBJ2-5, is EAGVAQSPRYKIIEKRQSVAFWCNPISGHATLYWYQQILGQGPKLLIQFQNNGVVDDSQLPKDRFSAERLKGVDSTLKIQPAKLEDSAVYLCASSFRDSQETQYFGPGTRLLVL.